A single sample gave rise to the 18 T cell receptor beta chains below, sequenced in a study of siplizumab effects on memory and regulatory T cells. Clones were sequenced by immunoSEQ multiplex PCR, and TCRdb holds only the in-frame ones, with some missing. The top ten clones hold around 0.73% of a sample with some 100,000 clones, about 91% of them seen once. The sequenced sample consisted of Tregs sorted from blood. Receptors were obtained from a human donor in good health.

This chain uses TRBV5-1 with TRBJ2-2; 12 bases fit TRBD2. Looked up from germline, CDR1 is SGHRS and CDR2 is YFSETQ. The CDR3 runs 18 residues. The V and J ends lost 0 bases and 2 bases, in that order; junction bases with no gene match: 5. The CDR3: CASSLGLAGVGNTGELFF. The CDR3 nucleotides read TGCGCCAGCAGCTTGGGACTAGCGGGAGTCGGAAACACCGGGGAGCTGTTTTTT.

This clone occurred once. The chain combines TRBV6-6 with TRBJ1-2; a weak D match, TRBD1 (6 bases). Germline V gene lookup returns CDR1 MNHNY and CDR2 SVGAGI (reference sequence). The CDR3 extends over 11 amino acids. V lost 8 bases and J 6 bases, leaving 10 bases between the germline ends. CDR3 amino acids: CASVGGDGYTF. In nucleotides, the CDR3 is TGTGCCAGCGTGGGGGGCGATGGCTACACCTTC.

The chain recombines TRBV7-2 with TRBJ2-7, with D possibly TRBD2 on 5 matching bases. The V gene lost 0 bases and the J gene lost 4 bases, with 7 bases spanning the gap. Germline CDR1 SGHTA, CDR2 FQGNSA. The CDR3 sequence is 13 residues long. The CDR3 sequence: CASSLAGAYEQYF. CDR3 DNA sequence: TGTGCCAGCAGCTTAGCGGGAGCGTACGAGCAGTACTTC.

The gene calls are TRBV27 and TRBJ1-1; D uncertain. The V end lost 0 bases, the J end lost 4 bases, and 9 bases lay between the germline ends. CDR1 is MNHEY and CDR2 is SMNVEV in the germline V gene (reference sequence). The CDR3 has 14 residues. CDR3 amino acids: CASSLSTGITEAFF. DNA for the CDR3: TGTGCCAGCAGTTTATCGACCGGGATCACTGAAGCTTTCTTT.

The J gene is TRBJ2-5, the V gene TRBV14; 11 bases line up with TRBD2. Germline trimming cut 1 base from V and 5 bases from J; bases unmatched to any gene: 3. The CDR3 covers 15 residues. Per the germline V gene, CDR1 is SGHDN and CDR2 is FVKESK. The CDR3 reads CASSQVLAGEETQYF. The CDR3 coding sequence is TGTGCCAGCAGCCAAGTACTAGCGGGGGAGGAGACCCAGTACTTC.

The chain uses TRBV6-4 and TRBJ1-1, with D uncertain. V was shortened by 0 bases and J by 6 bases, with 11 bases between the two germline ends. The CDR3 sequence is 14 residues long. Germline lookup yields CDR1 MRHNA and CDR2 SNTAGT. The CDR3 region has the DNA TGTGCCAGCAGTGACTCGGGAGGCCGGGCTGAAGCTTTCTTT. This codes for CASSDSGGRAEAFF.

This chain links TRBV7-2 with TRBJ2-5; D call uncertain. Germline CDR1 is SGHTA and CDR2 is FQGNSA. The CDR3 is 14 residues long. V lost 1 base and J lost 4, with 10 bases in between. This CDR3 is CASSLVVFGETQYF. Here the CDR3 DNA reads TGTGCCAGCAGCTTAGTGGTCTTCGGAGAGACCCAGTACTTC.

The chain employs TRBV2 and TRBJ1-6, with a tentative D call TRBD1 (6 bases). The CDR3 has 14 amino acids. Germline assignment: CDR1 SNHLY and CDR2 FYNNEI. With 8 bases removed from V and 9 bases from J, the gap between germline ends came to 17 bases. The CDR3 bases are TGTGCCAGCGGTGGGGGCGGTATGATTTCACCCCTCCACTTT. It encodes CASGGGGMISPLHF.

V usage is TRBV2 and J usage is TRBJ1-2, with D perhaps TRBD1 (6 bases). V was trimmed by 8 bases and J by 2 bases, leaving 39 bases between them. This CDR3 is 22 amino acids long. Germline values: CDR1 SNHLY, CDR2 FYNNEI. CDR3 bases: TGTGCCAGCTGTCCCCAACTATTCTTAAGTTTGGTTGGGACACCGACCAACTATGGCTACACCTTC. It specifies CASCPQLFLSLVGTPTNYGYTF.

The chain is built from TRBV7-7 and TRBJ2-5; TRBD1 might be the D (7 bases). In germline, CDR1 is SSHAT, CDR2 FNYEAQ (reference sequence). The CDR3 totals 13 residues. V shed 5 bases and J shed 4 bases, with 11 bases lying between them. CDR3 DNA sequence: TGTGCCAGCAGCATGCAGGGGGGAGAGACCCAGTACTTC. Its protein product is CASSMQGGETQYF.

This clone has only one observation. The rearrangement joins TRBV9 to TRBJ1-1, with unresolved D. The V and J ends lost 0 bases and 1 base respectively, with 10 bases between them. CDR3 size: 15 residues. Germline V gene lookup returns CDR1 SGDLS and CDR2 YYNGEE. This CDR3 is CASSVVPTPNTEAFF. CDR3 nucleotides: TGTGCCAGCAGCGTAGTCCCGACACCGAACACTGAAGCTTTCTTT.

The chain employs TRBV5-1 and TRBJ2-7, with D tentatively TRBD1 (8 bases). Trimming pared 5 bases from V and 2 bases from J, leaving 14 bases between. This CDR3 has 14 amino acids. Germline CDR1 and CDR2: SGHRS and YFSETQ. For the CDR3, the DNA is TGCGCCAGCAGAGCACAGGGGGGGCCCTACGAGCAGTACTTC. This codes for CASRAQGGPYEQYF.

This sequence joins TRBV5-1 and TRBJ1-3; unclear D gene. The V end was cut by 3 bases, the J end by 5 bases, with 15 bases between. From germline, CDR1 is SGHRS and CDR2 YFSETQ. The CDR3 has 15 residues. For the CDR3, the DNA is TGCGCCAGCAGCTGGGGTGCGGGATCTAGAAACACCATATATTTT. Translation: CASSWGAGSRNTIYF.

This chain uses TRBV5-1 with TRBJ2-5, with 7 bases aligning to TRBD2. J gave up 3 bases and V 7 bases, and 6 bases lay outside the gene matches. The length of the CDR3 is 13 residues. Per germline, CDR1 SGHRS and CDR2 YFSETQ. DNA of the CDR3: TGCGCCAGCGCTAGCGGAGAAAAAGAGACCCAGTACTTC. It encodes CASASGEKETQYF.

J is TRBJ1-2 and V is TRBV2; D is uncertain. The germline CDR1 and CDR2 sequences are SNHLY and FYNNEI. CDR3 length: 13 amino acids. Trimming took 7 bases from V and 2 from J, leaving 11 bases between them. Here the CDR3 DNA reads TGTGCCAGCATTTTCGGACCCAACTATGGCTACACCTTC. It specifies CASIFGPNYGYTF. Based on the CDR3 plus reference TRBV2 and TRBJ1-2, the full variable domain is EPEVTQTPSHQVTQMGQEVILRCVPISNHLYFYWYRQILGQKVEFLVSFYNNEISEKSEIFDDQFSVERPDGSNFTLKIRSTKLEDSAMYFCASIFGPNYGYTFGSGTRLTVV.

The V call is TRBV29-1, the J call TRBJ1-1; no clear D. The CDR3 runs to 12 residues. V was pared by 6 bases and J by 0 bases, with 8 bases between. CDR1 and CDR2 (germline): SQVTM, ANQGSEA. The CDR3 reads CSVTRLNTEAFF. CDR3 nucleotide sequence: TGCAGCGTGACCCGGTTGAACACTGAAGCTTTCTTT.

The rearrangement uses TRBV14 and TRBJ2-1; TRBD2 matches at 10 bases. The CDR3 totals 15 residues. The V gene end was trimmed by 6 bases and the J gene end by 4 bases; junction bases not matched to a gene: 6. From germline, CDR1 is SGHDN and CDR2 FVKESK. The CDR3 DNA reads TGTGCCAGCAGGCCGACTAGCGGGTTTTACAATGAGCAGTTCTTC. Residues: CASRPTSGFYNEQFF. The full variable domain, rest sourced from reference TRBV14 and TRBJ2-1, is EAGVTQFPSHSVIEKGQTVTLRCDPISGHDNLYWYRRVMGKEIKFLLHFVKESKQDESGMPNNRFLAERTGGTYSTLKVQPAELEDSGVYFCASRPTSGFYNEQFFGPGTRLTVL.

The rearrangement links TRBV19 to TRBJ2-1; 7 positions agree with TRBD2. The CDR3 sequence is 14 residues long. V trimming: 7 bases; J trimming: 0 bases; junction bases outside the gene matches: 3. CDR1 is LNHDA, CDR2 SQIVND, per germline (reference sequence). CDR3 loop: CASISGGSYNEQFF. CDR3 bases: TGTGCCAGTATATCGGGGGGCTCCTACAATGAGCAGTTCTTC. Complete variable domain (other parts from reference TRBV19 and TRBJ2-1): DGGITQSPKYLFRKEGQNVTLSCEQNLNHDAMYWYRQDPGQGLRLIYYSQIVNDFQKGDIAEGYSVSREKKESFPLTVTSAQKNPTAFYLCASISGGSYNEQFFGPGTRLTVL.